This TCR beta chain was obtained from a study of T cells in Graves' hyperthyroidism and ophthalmopathy. The germline V gene has CDR1 KGHSH and CDR2 LQKENI. The CDR3 is 13 amino acids. RNA transcripts served as the template for amplifying TCR beta CDR3 regions. TCR CDR3 regions were first amplified by RT-PCR with HTBI primers. One entry per CDR3 protein results from TCRdb running MiXCR on the multiplex PCR reads. The sample has around 700,000 distinct CDR3 sequences, roughly a sixth seen once. Only one count was recorded for this clonotype. A much larger clone lies one base from this, so it may be a read error.

The gene calls are TRBV18 and TRBJ1-5, with a weak D call TRBD1 (6 bases). The receptor was derived from a woman between 50 and 59 years old with Graves' hyperthyroidism that later progressed to Graves' ophthalmopathy. The sample taken for sequencing was blood. DNA of the CDR3: TGTACCAGCTCGACACAGGGAGATCAGCCCCAGCATTTT. Translating gives CTSSTQGDQPQHF.